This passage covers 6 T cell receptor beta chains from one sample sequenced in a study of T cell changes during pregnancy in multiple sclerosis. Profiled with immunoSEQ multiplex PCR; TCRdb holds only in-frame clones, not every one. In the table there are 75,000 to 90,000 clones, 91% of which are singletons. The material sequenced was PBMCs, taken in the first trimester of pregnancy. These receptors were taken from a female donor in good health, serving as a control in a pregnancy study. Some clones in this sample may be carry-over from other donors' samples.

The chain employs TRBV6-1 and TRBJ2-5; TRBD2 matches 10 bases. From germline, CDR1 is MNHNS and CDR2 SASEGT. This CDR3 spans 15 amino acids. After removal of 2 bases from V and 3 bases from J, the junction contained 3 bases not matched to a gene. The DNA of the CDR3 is TGTGCCAGCAGTGAAACCACTAGCGGGAAAGAGACCCAGTACTTC. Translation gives CASSETTSGKETQYF.

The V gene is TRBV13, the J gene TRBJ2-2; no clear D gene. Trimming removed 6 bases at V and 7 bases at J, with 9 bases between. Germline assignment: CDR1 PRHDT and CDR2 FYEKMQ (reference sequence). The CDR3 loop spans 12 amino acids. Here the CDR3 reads CASSSENGELFF. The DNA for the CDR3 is TGTGCCAGCAGTTCGGAGAACGGGGAGCTGTTTTTT.

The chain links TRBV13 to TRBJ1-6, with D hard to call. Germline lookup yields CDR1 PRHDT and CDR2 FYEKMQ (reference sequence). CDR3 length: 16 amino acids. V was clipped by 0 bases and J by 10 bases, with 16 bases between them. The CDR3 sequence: CASSLGGGQEFSPLHF. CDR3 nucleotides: TGTGCCAGCAGCTTAGGCGGCGGGCAGGAGTTCTCACCCCTCCACTTT.

The CDR3 sequence is CAGVGQTYSNQPQHF. CDR3 nucleotide sequence: TGTGCCGGGGTGGGACAGACTTATAGCAATCAGCCCCAGCATTTT. V gene TRBV21-1 combines with J gene TRBJ1-5; the D segment call TRBD1 is taken from the table without a DNA check. TRBV21-1 is flagged as a pseudogene. CDR3 length: 15 residues.

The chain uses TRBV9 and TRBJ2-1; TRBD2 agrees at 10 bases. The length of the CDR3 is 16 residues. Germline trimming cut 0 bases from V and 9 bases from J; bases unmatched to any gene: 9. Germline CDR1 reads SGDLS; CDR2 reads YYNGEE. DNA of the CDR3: TGTGCCAGCAGCGTAGGTCTAGCGGGAGTGCATGGTGAGCAGTTCTTC. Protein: CASSVGLAGVHGEQFF.

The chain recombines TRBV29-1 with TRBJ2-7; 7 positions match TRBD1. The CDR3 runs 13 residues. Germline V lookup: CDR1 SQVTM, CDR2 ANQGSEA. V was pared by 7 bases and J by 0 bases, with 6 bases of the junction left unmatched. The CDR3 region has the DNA TGCAGCGCCCGGACAGGTAGCTCCTACGAGCAGTACTTC. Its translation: CSARTGSSYEQYF.